Detailed here is one T cell receptor (beta chain). What it binds is unknown. The data originate from a study of monozygotic twins with inflammatory bowel disease. Study outcomes and limitations: Among IBD patients, fewer clonotypes were shared with others than among healthy twins, especially with disease activity. IBD patients displayed reduced TCRbeta diversity (inverse Simpson) when set against healthy co-twins.

T cells were not sorted, and total RNA was isolated straight from whole blood. Per germline, CDR1 SGHKS and CDR2 YYEKEE (reference sequence). This CDR3 spans 14 amino acids. TCRdb reprocessed the 5' RACE reads and stores each CDR3 protein as one record, lacking DNA. This table holds more than 75,000 distinct CDR3 sequences. Material for sequencing was blood. The chain joins TRBV5-5 to TRBJ2-3; TCRdb outputs TRBD1, but without DNA this stays unchecked. This sequence originates from a human donor with ulcerative colitis or Crohn's disease, or a healthy co-twin of an affected twin (not recorded which). This chain's CDR3 is CASSSTGGADTQYF. Variable domain in full (rest from reference TRBV5-5 and TRBJ2-3): DAGVTQSPTHLIKTRGQQVTLRCSPISGHKSVSWYQQVLGQGPQFIFQYYEKEERGRGNFPDRFSARQFPNYSSELNVNALLLGDSALYLCASSSTGGADTQYFGPGTRLTVL.